What follows are 28 T cell receptor beta chains derived from one specimen sequenced in a study of cytomegalovirus exposure and HLA in healthy donors. The PCR employed 60 Vbeta primers together with 13 Jbeta primers. The protocol was immunoSEQ multiplex PCR, while the TCRdb copy is restricted to in-frame clones and leaves out a portion. Altogether 180,000 or so clones are present, 77% being singletons, with the ten largest covering about 1.5%. Sequencing was performed on PBMCs. The receptors derive from a man aged 18 to 29 in good health and CMV-seronegative.

In this sample, this clone turned up a few times. This CDR3 is also generated by other DNA sequences in the sample. V is TRBV4-2 and J is TRBJ2-7; 8 positions agree with TRBD1. The CDR3 runs 15 residues. The V segment lost 3 bases and the J segment 4 bases; nucleotides outside the gene matches: 8. Germline V gives CDR1 LGHNA, CDR2 YNFKEQ. The CDR3, as DNA: TGTGCCAGCAGCCAGGCTGCCGGGACAGGATACGAGCAGTACTTC. This codes for CASSQAAGTGYEQYF.

This rearrangement joins TRBV30 to TRBJ1-1; tentative D call: TRBD1 (5 bases). Germline V lookup: CDR1 GTSNPN, CDR2 SVGIG (reference sequence). Between the trimmed V and J ends, which lost 8 bases and 0 bases, there was a span of 13 bases. CDR3 length: 13 amino acids. The CDR3 reads CARRAGLNTEAFF. For the CDR3, the DNA is TGTGCCCGCCGCGCAGGGTTGAACACTGAAGCTTTCTTT.

This clone appeared a few times. The CDR3 DNA sequence: TGTGCCATCAGTGAGCGGGGGGCAGTCTATGGCTACACCTTC. This encodes CAISERGAVYGYTF. The chain combines TRBV10-3 with TRBJ1-2, with D maybe TRBD1 (6 bases). The germline V gene has CDR1 ENHRY and CDR2 SYGVKD. The CDR3 contains 14 residues. The V gene lost 2 bases and the J gene lost 4 bases, with 11 bases spanning the gap.

This clone was picked up one time. This sequence joins TRBV6-5 and TRBJ1-6, with TRBD1 identical over 9 bases. CDR3 length equals 16 residues. Germline CDR1 reads MNHEY; CDR2 reads SVGAGI. V was pared by 2 bases and J by 9 bases, with 8 bases of the junction left unmatched. The CDR3 loop is CASSYDGTGSTSPLHF. The CDR3 nucleotides read TGTGCCAGCAGTTACGACGGGACAGGGAGTACTTCACCCCTCCACTTT.

The chain combines TRBV2 with TRBJ2-2; D may be TRBD1 (6 bases). With 4 bases removed from V and 8 bases from J, the gap between germline ends came to 17 bases. This CDR3 spans 15 amino acids. Germline V gene sequence: CDR1 SNHLY, CDR2 FYNNEI. CDR3 coding DNA: TGTGCCAGCAGTGTGGGGGCGCGGGTCGTTGGGGAGCTGTTTTTT. It specifies CASSVGARVVGELFF.

This sequence joins TRBV7-9 and TRBJ1-1; unclear D gene. The CDR3 is 18 residues long. V lost 1 base and J 1 base, leaving 19 bases between the germline ends. Germline V gene lookup returns CDR1 SEHNR and CDR2 FQNEAQ (reference sequence). CDR3 region: CASSLGSGKGGSNTEAFF. The DNA for the CDR3 is TGTGCCAGCAGCTTAGGGTCCGGGAAGGGAGGATCGAACACTGAAGCTTTCTTT.

The genes are TRBV5-6 and TRBJ2-5; 10 bases align to TRBD1. The DNA matches TRBJ2-7 better at its end, which makes the J call doubtful. The germline CDR1 and CDR2 sequences are SGHDT and YYEEEE. The CDR3 covers 16 residues. For the CDR3, the DNA is TGTGCCAGCAGCTACCGGACAGGGGGGCTAACCTACGAGCAGTACTTC. Its protein is CASSYRTGGLTYEQYF.

The V call is TRBV30, the J call TRBJ2-1; 9 bases agree with TRBD1. Germline V gene sequence: CDR1 GTSNPN, CDR2 SVGIG (reference sequence). This CDR3 has 12 amino acids. V dropped 0 bases and J dropped 16; count of bases not matched to a gene: 7. CDR3 amino acids: CAWSVQGTGPFF. As DNA, the CDR3 is TGTGCCTGGAGTGTACAGGGGACAGGGCCCTTCTTC.

The CDR3 loop reads CASSSRAGLGRYGYTF. CDR3 sequence (DNA): TGTGCCAGCAGCTCTCGAGCGGGGCTGGGTCGCTATGGCTACACCTTC. The rearrangement links TRBV9 to TRBJ1-2, with D maybe TRBD1 (5 bases). Germline V gene lookup returns CDR1 SGDLS and CDR2 YYNGEE. The V gene lost 4 bases and the J gene lost 4 bases, with 20 bases spanning the gap. This CDR3 has 16 amino acids.

This rearrangement joins TRBV4-2 to TRBJ2-1, with TRBD1 matching over 7 bases. This CDR3 comprises 15 residues. Trimming at V came to 6 bases and at J to 5 bases, leaving 10 bases not matched to a gene. Looked up from germline, CDR1 is LGHNA and CDR2 is YNFKEQ. CDR3 residues: CASRGDRQYNNEQFF. The CDR3 DNA follows: TGTGCCAGCAGGGGGGACAGACAATATAACAATGAGCAGTTCTTC.

The chain combines TRBV9 with TRBJ1-5; D remains ambiguous. The germline gives CDR1 SGDLS, CDR2 YYNGEE. The germline V and J ends were trimmed by 4 bases and 1 base, with 12 bases remaining between them. The CDR3 runs 15 residues. The CDR3 region is CASSSTEGSNQPQHF. CDR3 in DNA: TGTGCCAGCAGCAGTACTGAGGGCAGCAATCAGCCCCAGCATTTT.

This clone has just one count. This rearrangement joins TRBV30 to TRBJ2-7; TRBD2 aligns across 11 bases. CDR3 length: 13 amino acids. Germline V gene lookup returns CDR1 GTSNPN and CDR2 SVGIG (reference sequence). V was clipped by 8 bases and J by 7 bases; unmatched bases: 10. CDR3 DNA sequence: TGTGCCGCTAGCGGGAGGACCCTTTGGGAGCAGTACTTC. Translated, it gives CAASGRTLWEQYF. The full variable domain, in which reference TRBV30 and TRBJ2-7 provide the parts outside the CDR3, is SQTIHQWPATLVQPVGSPLSLECTVEGTSNPNLYWYRQAAGRGLQLLFYSVGIGQISSEVPQNLSASRPQDRQFILSSKKLLLSDSGFYLCAASGRTLWEQYFGPGTRLTVT.

A single count supports this clone. The chain combines TRBV27 with TRBJ2-1; D call uncertain. Looked up from germline, CDR1 is MNHEY and CDR2 is SMNVEV (reference sequence). Between the trimmed V and J ends, which lost 7 bases and 6 bases, there was a span of 13 bases. The CDR3 sequence is 13 residues long. CDR3 coding DNA: TGTGCCAGCACCCCCTCTGGAGCCAATGAGCAGTTCTTC. It codes for CASTPSGANEQFF.

V is TRBV5-6 and J is TRBJ1-2, with a weak D call TRBD1 (5 bases). Trimming removed 3 bases from V and 8 bases from J, with 17 bases in between. The CDR3 totals 14 residues. Germline CDR1 reads SGHDT; CDR2 reads YYEEEE. The CDR3 loop reads CASSSDDSIRGYTF. The DNA for the CDR3 is TGTGCCAGCAGCTCCGACGACAGCATCCGGGGCTACACCTTC.

V gene TRBV27 combines with J gene TRBJ2-5, with 7 bases matching TRBD2. Trimming took 5 bases from V and 5 from J; bases not matched to a gene: 20. Germline CDR1 is MNHEY and CDR2 is SMNVEV (reference sequence). CDR3 length equals 18 residues. In DNA, the CDR3 is TGTGCCAGCAGTCCCCCCGGAAGTTTGGCGCGGGGAGGGGAGACCCAGTACTTC. Residues: CASSPPGSLARGGETQYF.

The chain joins TRBV13 to TRBJ1-1; D unresolved. Between the trimmed V and J ends, which lost 6 bases and 0 bases, there was a span of 2 bases. The V gene's germline CDR1 is PRHDT and CDR2 FYEKMQ (reference sequence). This CDR3 has 11 residues. This chain's CDR3 is CASSMNTEAFF. CDR3 nucleotides: TGTGCCAGCAGTATGAACACTGAAGCTTTCTTT. The variable domain in full, completed from reference TRBV13 and TRBJ1-1, reads AAGVIQSPRHLIKEKRETATLKCYPIPRHDTVYWYQQGPGQDPQFLISFYEKMQSDKGSIPDRFSAQQFSDYHSELNMSSLELGDSALYFCASSMNTEAFFGQGTRLTVV.

V and J are TRBV7-8 and TRBJ2-3; TRBD2 matches at 13 bases. V trimming: 5 bases; J trimming: 5 bases; junction bases outside the gene matches: 7. The CDR3 extends over 16 amino acids. Germline CDR1 is SGHVS and CDR2 is FQNEAQ. The DNA for the CDR3 is TGTGCCAGCAGCCTAAAGCGACTAGCGGGAGGAGATACGCAGTATTTT. This gives the protein CASSLKRLAGGDTQYF.

The rearrangement uses TRBV7-3 and TRBJ2-7, with 8 bases lining up with TRBD2. CDR1 is SGHTA, CDR2 FQGTGA, per germline. J was trimmed by 7 bases and V by 5 bases; bases with no gene match: 13. CDR3 length equals 15 residues. The CDR3 coding sequence is TGTGCCAGCAGCCCCTCCAGAGCGGGAGCTAAAGAGCAGTACTTC. Translating it yields CASSPSRAGAKEQYF.

The chain is built from TRBV7-2 and TRBJ1-1, with D perhaps matching TRBD1 (6 bases). CDR1 is SGHTA and CDR2 is FQGNSA in the germline V gene. The CDR3 is 13 residues long. V was trimmed by 1 base and J by 7 bases, leaving 10 bases between them. In nucleotides, the CDR3 is TGTGCCAGCAGCTTAGAGGCGACAGGTGAAGCTTTCTTT. Protein sequence: CASSLEATGEAFF.

This chain connects TRBV6-5 to TRBJ1-2; 8 positions match TRBD1. Trimming cost V 6 bases and J 4 bases; bases outside gene matches: 7. Germline V gene data show CDR1 as MNHEY and CDR2 as SVGAGI. This CDR3 has 14 amino acids. This CDR3 reads CASRGTGGVYGYTF. In DNA, the CDR3 is TGTGCCAGCAGAGGGACAGGCGGAGTCTATGGCTACACCTTC.

V and J are TRBV11-3 and TRBJ2-7; the match to TRBD1 covers 8 bases. With V trimmed by 4 bases and J by 2 bases, 4 bases remained unmatched. This CDR3 has 14 amino acids. CDR1 is SGHNT, CDR2 YENEEA, per germline. The CDR3 is CASSWGQDTYEQYF. The CDR3 region has the DNA TGTGCCAGCAGCTGGGGACAGGATACCTACGAGCAGTACTTC.

V usage is TRBV10-3 and J usage is TRBJ1-5; D not resolved. V lost 3 bases and J 7 bases, leaving 16 bases between the germline ends. This CDR3 region has 15 residues. From germline, CDR1 is ENHRY and CDR2 SYGVKD. The CDR3: CAISDGGRLGQPQHF. The CDR3 DNA follows: TGTGCCATCAGTGACGGAGGGAGACTGGGGCAGCCCCAGCATTTT.

This chain links TRBV19 with TRBJ1-5; D possibly corresponds to TRBD1 (6 bases). Germline loops: CDR1 LNHDA, CDR2 SQIVND (reference sequence). Trimming took off 3 bases at V and 9 bases at J, with 15 bases between the two ends. The CDR3 loop spans 14 amino acids. The CDR3 here is CASSIGGQRPPQHF. The CDR3 DNA sequence: TGTGCCAGTAGTATCGGCGGACAGAGGCCGCCCCAGCATTTT.

The V and J genes are TRBV6-1 and TRBJ2-2; D is ambiguous. CDR1 is MNHNS and CDR2 is SASEGT in the germline V gene. Trimming pared 2 bases from V and 0 bases from J, leaving 7 bases between. The CDR3 length is 15 residues. The CDR3 DNA reads as TGTGCCAGCAGTGAACGGTTAACGAACACCGGGGAGCTGTTTTTT. Translating gives CASSERLTNTGELFF.

DNA of the CDR3: TGTGCCAGTTGGGACAGGGACCAGCCCCAGCATTTT. As protein: CASWDRDQPQHF. V usage is TRBV19 and J usage is TRBJ1-5, with 9 bases matching TRBD1. The CDR3 contains 12 residues. Trimming at V came to 8 bases and at J to 7 bases, leaving 3 bases not matched to a gene. Germline V lookup: CDR1 LNHDA, CDR2 SQIVND (reference sequence).

The chain is built from TRBV18 and TRBJ2-7; D unclear. The germline CDR1 and CDR2 sequences are KGHSH and LQKENI. V lost 3 bases, J lost 5 bases, and 14 bases lay in between. The CDR3 runs to 14 residues. CDR3 sequence: CASSPGTDHNEQYF. The CDR3 DNA is TGTGCCAGCTCACCTGGAACAGATCACAACGAGCAGTACTTC. The whole variable domain, remainder taken from reference TRBV18 and TRBJ2-7, is NAGVMQNPRHLVRRRGQEARLRCSPMKGHSHVYWYRQLPEEGLKFMVYLQKENIIDESGMPKERFSAEFPKEGPSILRIQQVVRGDSAAYFCASSPGTDHNEQYFGPGTRLTVT.

V and J are TRBV2 and TRBJ1-1; tentative D call: TRBD1 (6 bases). CDR3 length: 13 amino acids. Trimming removed 6 bases from V and 1 base from J, with 9 bases in between. Germline assignment: CDR1 SNHLY and CDR2 FYNNEI. The CDR3 sequence is CASRYRENTEAFF. The CDR3 coding sequence is TGTGCCAGCAGGTACAGGGAGAACACTGAAGCTTTCTTT.

The CDR3 reads CAWSRIGAIYGYTF. CDR3 DNA: TGTGCCTGGAGTCGAATCGGAGCTATCTATGGCTACACCTTC. This sequence joins TRBV30 and TRBJ1-2, with unresolved D. In germline, CDR1 is GTSNPN, CDR2 SVGIG (reference sequence). Trimming took off 2 bases at V and 4 bases at J, with 14 bases between the two ends. This CDR3 has 14 residues.